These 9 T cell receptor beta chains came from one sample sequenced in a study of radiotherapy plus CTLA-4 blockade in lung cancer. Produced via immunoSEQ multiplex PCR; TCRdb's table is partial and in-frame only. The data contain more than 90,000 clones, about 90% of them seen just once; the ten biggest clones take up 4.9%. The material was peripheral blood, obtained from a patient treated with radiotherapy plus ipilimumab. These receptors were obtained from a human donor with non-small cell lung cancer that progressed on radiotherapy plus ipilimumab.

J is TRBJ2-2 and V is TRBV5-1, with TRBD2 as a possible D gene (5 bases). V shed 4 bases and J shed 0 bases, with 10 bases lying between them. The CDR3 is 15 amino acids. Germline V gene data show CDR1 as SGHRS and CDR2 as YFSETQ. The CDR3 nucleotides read TGCGCCAGCAGCCTTCGGGAAACGAACACCGGGGAGCTGTTTTTT. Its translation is CASSLRETNTGELFF.

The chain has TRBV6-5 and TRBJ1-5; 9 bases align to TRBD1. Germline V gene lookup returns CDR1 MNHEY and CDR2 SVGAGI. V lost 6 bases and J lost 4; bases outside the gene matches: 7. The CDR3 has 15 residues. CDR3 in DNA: TGTGCCAGCAGGACAGGACAGGGGCGAAATCAGCCCCAGCATTTT. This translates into CASRTGQGRNQPQHF.

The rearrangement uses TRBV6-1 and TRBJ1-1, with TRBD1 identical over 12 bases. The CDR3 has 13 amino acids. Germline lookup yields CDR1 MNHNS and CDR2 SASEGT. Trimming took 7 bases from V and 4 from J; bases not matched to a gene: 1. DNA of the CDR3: TGTGCCAGCAAGGGACAGGGGGCCACTGAAGCTTTCTTT. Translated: CASKGQGATEAFF.

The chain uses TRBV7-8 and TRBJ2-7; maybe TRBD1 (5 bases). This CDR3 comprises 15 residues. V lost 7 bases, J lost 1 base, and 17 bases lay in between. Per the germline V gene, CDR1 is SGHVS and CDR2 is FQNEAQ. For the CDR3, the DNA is TGTGCCAGCACCCCTCGGACACGGACATCCTACGAGCAGTACTTC. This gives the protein CASTPRTRTSYEQYF.

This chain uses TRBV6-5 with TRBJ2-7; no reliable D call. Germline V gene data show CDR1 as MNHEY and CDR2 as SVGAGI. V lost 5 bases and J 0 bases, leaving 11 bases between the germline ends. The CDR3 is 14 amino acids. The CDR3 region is CASSVAGVSYEQYF. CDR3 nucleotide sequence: TGTGCCAGCAGTGTTGCTGGGGTCTCCTACGAGCAGTACTTC.

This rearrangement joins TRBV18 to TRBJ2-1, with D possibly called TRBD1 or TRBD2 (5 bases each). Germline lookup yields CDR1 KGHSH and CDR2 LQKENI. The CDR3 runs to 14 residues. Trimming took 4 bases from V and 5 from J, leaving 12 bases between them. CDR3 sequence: CASSRDRRDNEQFF. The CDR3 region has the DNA TGTGCCAGCTCACGGGACCGCAGAGACAATGAGCAGTTCTTC.

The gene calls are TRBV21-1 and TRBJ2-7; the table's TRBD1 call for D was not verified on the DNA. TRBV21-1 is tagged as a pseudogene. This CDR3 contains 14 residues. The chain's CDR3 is CASSKNRNIYEQYF. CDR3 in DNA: TGTGCCAGCAGCAAAAACAGGAATATCTACGAGCAGTACTTC.

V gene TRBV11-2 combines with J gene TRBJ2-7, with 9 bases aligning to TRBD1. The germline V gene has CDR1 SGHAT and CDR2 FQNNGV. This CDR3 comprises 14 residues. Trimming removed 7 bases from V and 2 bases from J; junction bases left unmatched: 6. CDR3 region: CASTPGQGPYEQYF. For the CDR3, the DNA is TGTGCCAGCACCCCGGGACAGGGACCCTACGAGCAGTACTTC.

The CDR3, as DNA: TGCAGCAACACCGGGACAGAGAACAATGAGCAGTTCTTC. Protein sequence: CSNTGTENNEQFF. This chain connects TRBV29-1 to TRBJ2-1; 7 bases align to TRBD1. CDR1 is SQVTM and CDR2 is ANQGSEA in the germline V gene. V gave up 8 bases and J gave up 5 bases; unmatched junction bases: 9. The CDR3 runs to 13 residues.